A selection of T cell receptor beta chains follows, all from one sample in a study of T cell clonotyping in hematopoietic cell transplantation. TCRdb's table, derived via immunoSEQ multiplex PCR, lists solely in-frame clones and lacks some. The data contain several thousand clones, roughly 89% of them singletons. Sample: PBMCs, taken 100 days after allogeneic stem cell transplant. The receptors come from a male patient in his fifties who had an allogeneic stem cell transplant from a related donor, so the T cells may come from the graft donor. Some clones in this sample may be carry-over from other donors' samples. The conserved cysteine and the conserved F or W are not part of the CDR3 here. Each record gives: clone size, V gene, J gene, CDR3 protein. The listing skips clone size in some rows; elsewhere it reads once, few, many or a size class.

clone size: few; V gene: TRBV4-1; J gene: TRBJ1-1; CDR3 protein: ASRPLLNTEAF
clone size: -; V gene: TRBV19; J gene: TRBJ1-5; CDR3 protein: ASSTGTVYGNQPQH
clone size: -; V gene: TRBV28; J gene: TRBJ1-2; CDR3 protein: ASSPQTEHGYT
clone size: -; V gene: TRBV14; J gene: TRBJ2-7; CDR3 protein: ASSQGGEQY
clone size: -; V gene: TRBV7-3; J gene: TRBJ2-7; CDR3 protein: ASSLTHATYEQY
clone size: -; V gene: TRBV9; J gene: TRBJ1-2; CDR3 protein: ASSLGTGYGYT
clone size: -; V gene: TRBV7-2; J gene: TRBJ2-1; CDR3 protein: ASSLAAGSYNEQF
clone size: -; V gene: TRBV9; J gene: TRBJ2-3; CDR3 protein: ASSVAADTQY
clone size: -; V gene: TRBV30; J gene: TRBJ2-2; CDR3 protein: AWSRGAFNRELF
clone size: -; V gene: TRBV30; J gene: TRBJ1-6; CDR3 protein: AWSYRALGNSPLH
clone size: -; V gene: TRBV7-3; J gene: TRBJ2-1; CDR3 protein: ASRKLAGGGNEQF